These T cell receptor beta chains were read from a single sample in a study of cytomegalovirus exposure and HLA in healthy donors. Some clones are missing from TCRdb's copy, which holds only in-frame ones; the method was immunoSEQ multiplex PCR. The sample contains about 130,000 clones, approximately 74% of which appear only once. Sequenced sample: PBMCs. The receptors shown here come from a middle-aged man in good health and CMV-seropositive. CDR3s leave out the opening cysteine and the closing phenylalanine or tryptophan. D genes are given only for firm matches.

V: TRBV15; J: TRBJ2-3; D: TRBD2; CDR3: ATSNPGLAGADTQY
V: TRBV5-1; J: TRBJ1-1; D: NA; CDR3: ASSLARGSTEAF
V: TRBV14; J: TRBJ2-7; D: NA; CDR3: ASSQDSVYEQY
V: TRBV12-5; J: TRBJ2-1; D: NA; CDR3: ASGDSRDLSYNEQF
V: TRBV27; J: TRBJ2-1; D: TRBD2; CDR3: ASSFVGRDEQF
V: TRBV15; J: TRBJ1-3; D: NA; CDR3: ATSGTGTTVDTIY
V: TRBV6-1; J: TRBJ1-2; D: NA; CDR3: ASSESNRRYGYT
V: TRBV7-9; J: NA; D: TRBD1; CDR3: ASSFPDRGQYEQY
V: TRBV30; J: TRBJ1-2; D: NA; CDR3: AWNHGDSNYGYT
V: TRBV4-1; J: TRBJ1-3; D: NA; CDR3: ASSQVAPTALTGNTIY
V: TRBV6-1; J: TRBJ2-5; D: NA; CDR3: ASSTGAQETQY
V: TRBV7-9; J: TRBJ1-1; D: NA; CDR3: ASSLLRTEAF
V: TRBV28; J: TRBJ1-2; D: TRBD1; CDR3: ASENRDRGLFGYT
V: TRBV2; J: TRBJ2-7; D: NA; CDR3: ASSESRVESYEQY
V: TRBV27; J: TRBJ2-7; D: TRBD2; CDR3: ASSLREGWDEQY
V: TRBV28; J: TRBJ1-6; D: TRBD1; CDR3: ASRDRVDSPLH
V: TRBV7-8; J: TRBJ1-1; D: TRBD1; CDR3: ASSLGTGPGTEAF
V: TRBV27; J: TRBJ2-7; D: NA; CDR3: ASSLTFGGLVYEQY
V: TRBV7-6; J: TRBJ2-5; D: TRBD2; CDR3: ASSLVGGLAGGNETQY
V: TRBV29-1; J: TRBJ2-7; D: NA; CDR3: SVDQGYEQY
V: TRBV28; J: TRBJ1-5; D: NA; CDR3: ASSLASVKGGQPQH
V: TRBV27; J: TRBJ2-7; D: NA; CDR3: ASGKESYPYEQY
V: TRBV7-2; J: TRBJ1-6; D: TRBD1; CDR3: ASSPLGGGYSPLH
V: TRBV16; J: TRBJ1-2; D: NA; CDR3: ASSQEGDYGYT
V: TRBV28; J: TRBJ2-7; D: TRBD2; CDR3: ASSLERDPYEQY
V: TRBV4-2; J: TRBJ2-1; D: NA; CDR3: ASSQGGPNEQF
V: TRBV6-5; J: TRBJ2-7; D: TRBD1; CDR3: ASSLTGANPGEQY